The 26 T cell receptor beta chains in this list originate from one sample, sequenced in a study of shared clonotypes between healthy human individuals. Data came from immunoSEQ multiplex PCR; TCRdb stores just in-frame clones and leaves some out. The sample lists about 2.2 million clones, 90% to 95% occurring once. Selected positively for CCR7 and CD45RO-negative, naive CD8 cells excluded terminally differentiated effector memory CD45RA+ cells. Sequencing was carried out using naive CD8+ T cells from PBMCs. Receptors originate from a man aged 18 to 30 in good health. Some clones in this sample may be carry-over from other donors' samples.

The V call is TRBV30, the J call TRBJ1-2, with a possible D match to TRBD1 (5 bases). Trimming took off 7 bases at V and 4 bases at J, with 13 bases between the two ends. CDR1 is GTSNPN, CDR2 SVGIG, per germline (reference sequence). The CDR3 totals 12 residues. In DNA, the CDR3 is TGTGCCTCGGCGGGGGGAGTCTATGGCTACACCTTC. Its protein product is CASAGGVYGYTF. Full variable domain (rest looked up from reference TRBV30 and TRBJ1-2): SQTIHQWPATLVQPVGSPLSLECTVEGTSNPNLYWYRQAAGRGLQLLFYSVGIGQISSEVPQNLSASRPQDRQFILSSKKLLLSDSGFYLCASAGGVYGYTFGSGTRLTVV.

The chain joins TRBV18 to TRBJ2-5; D is perhaps TRBD1 or TRBD2 (5 bases each). Per germline, CDR1 KGHSH and CDR2 LQKENI. Trimming pared 0 bases from V and 2 bases from J, leaving 10 bases between. The CDR3 is 15 residues long. CDR3 protein: CASSPPTGGQETQYF. In DNA, the CDR3 is TGTGCCAGCTCACCACCAACTGGGGGACAAGAGACCCAGTACTTC.

The V and J genes are TRBV5-4 and TRBJ1-2; D unresolved. The V and J ends lost 4 bases and 1 base respectively, with 11 bases between them. Germline CDR1 SGHNT, CDR2 YYREEE (reference sequence). This CDR3 region has 14 residues. CDR3 protein: CASSPEQVNYGYTF. The CDR3, as DNA: TGTGCCAGCAGCCCGGAACAAGTTAACTATGGCTACACCTTC.

This clone was picked up a small number of times. The chain couples TRBV27 to TRBJ1-4; 9 positions match TRBD1. With V trimmed by 5 bases and J by 10 bases, 8 bases remained unmatched. The CDR3 is 14 residues long. Germline V lookup: CDR1 MNHEY, CDR2 SMNVEV (reference sequence). Here the CDR3 DNA reads TGTGCCAGCAGTATCGGGACAGGGTTTGGAAAACTGTTTTTT. Its translation: CASSIGTGFGKLFF.

This chain uses TRBV6-5 with TRBJ2-6; D is ambiguous. The CDR3 loop spans 15 amino acids. Germline-derived CDR1 and CDR2 are MNHEY and SVGAGI. Trimming pared 7 bases from V and 0 bases from J, leaving 10 bases between. CDR3 sequence reads: CASTPILSGANVLTF. The CDR3 nucleotides read TGTGCCAGCACTCCCATCCTCTCTGGGGCCAACGTCCTGACTTTC.

The V and J genes are TRBV4-1 and TRBJ2-7; D is unresolved. The CDR3 is 15 residues long. V dropped 0 bases and J dropped 3 bases, with 12 bases sitting between them. CDR1 and CDR2 from the germline V gene are MGHRA and YSYEKL. The CDR3 DNA follows: TGCGCCAGCAGCCAAGACGGGCTACCGGGCTACGAGCAGTACTTC. Its translation is CASSQDGLPGYEQYF.

This sequence joins TRBV27 and TRBJ1-1; D perhaps matches TRBD1 (6 bases). The germline V gene has CDR1 MNHEY and CDR2 SMNVEV (reference sequence). The V and J ends lost 8 bases and 4 bases respectively, with 17 bases between them. The CDR3 runs to 14 residues. The CDR3 DNA follows: TGTGCCAGCTTGGGTGGGACACCGGCCACTGAAGCTTTCTTT. Its translation: CASLGGTPATEAFF.

The chain is built from TRBV11-2 and TRBJ2-2; possibly TRBD2 for D (5 bases). V dropped 0 bases and J dropped 0 bases, with 14 bases sitting between them. The CDR3 has 18 residues. CDR1 is SGHAT, CDR2 FQNNGV, per germline. The CDR3 nucleotides read TGTGCCAGCAGCTTAGAGCGGGCCAAATACGCGAACACCGGGGAGCTGTTTTTT. This encodes CASSLERAKYANTGELFF.

The DNA of the CDR3 is TGCCCTGAAAGCAGGCGAGATACGCAGTATTTT. It translates to CPESRRDTQYF. The rearrangement joins TRBV20-1 to TRBJ2-3; no definite D call. Germline V CDR1 and CDR2: DFQATT, SNEGSKA (reference sequence). The CDR3 has 11 amino acids.

The gene calls are TRBV27 and TRBJ1-5; 7 nucleotides line up with TRBD1. V dropped 3 bases and J dropped 4; count of bases not matched to a gene: 3. The CDR3 spans 14 residues. From germline, CDR1 is MNHEY and CDR2 SMNVEV (reference sequence). CDR3 sequence (DNA): TGTGCCAGCAGTTTTGTGACAGGGAATCAGCCCCAGCATTTT. It specifies CASSFVTGNQPQHF.

This clone was recorded once. The gene calls are TRBV6-6 and TRBJ1-1; the match to TRBD1 covers 8 bases. V shed 8 bases and J 5 bases; nucleotides not matched to a gene: 7. CDR3 length: 13 amino acids. Germline V gene data show CDR1 as MNHNY and CDR2 as SVGAGI (reference sequence). The CDR3 protein is CASGDRGATEAFF. CDR3 bases: TGTGCCAGCGGAGACAGGGGCGCGACTGAAGCTTTCTTT.

The V call is TRBV14, the J call TRBJ1-2; D perhaps matches TRBD1 (5 bases). Trimming pared 1 base from V and 6 bases from J, leaving 18 bases between. This CDR3 contains 16 residues. Germline lookup yields CDR1 SGHDN and CDR2 FVKESK. The CDR3 region is CASSQVSSRGQHGYTF. CDR3 coding DNA: TGTGCCAGCAGCCAAGTGAGCTCGAGGGGCCAACATGGCTACACCTTC.

The CDR3, as DNA: TGTGCCAGCAGCGTAGCTGGCACCATCCGAGAAAAACTGTTTTTT. Protein: CASSVAGTIREKLFF. The rearrangement uses TRBV9 and TRBJ1-4; D remains ambiguous. There are 15 residues in the CDR3. Germline CDR1 is SGDLS and CDR2 is YYNGEE. V lost 0 bases, J lost 8 bases, and 14 bases lay in between.

The rearrangement uses TRBV7-2 and TRBJ1-1; D unclear. V was trimmed by 5 bases and J by 6 bases, leaving 10 bases between them. Germline CDR1 SGHTA, CDR2 FQGNSA. The CDR3 covers 12 residues. CDR3 DNA: TGTGCCAGCAGCCCTTTTGTCGCTGAAGCTTTCTTT. Its translation is CASSPFVAEAFF.

CDR3 sequence: CASSLGVWPAGANVLTF. The CDR3 DNA follows: TGTGCCAGCAGCTTAGGGGTCTGGCCCGCCGGGGCCAACGTCCTGACTTTC. The J gene is TRBJ2-6, the V gene TRBV7-9, with D unresolved. The CDR3 has 17 amino acids. Germline V gene sequence: CDR1 SEHNR, CDR2 FQNEAQ (reference sequence). V lost 1 base to trimming and J lost 4 bases, with 14 bases between them. Full variable domain (remainder filled in from reference TRBV7-9 and TRBJ2-6): DTGVSQNPRHKITKRGQNVTFRCDPISEHNRLYWYRQTLGQGPEFLTYFQNEAQLEKSRLLSDRFSAERPKGSFSTLEIQRTEQGDSAMYLCASSLGVWPAGANVLTFGAGSRLTVL.

The chain has TRBV27 and TRBJ2-2; tentative D call: TRBD1 (5 bases). The CDR3 has 19 residues. In germline, CDR1 is MNHEY, CDR2 SMNVEV (reference sequence). The V end was cut by 1 base, the J end by 6 bases, with 24 bases between. The CDR3 DNA is TGTGCCAGCAGTTTATACGGGTTTGTGGGGCAGGCCTTGGCCGGGGAGCTGTTTTTT. Residues: CASSLYGFVGQALAGELFF.

The chain carries TRBV7-8 and TRBJ2-1; TRBD2 aligns across 11 bases. This CDR3 has 17 residues. Germline V lookup: CDR1 SGHVS, CDR2 FQNEAQ. The V segment lost 4 bases and the J segment 7 bases; nucleotides outside the gene matches: 12. The CDR3 bases are TGTGCCAGCAGCTCCTCATTAGCGGGAGGGCCGGGTAATGAGCAGTTCTTC. Amino acid sequence: CASSSSLAGGPGNEQFF. The full variable domain, in which reference TRBV7-8 and TRBJ2-1 provide the parts outside the CDR3, is GAGVSQSPRYKVAKRGQDVALRCDPISGHVSLFWYQQALGQGPEFLTYFQNEAQLDKSGLPSDRFFAERPEGSVSTLKIQRTQQEDSAVYLCASSSSLAGGPGNEQFFGPGTRLTVL.

The chain recombines TRBV6-5 with TRBJ2-7; D ambiguous. V was cut by 4 bases and J by 2 bases, with 9 bases left in between. In germline, CDR1 is MNHEY, CDR2 SVGAGI. CDR3 length equals 13 residues. The CDR3 coding sequence is TGTGCCAGCAGTTTGGCTATAGCCTACGAGCAGTACTTC. As protein: CASSLAIAYEQYF.

The V and J genes are TRBV15 and TRBJ2-1; D uncertain. The CDR3 has 12 amino acids. The V and J ends lost 0 bases and 6 bases respectively, with 3 bases between them. The germline V gene has CDR1 LNHNV and CDR2 YYDKDF (reference sequence). The CDR3 DNA follows: TGTGCCACCAGCAGAGACCCCAATGAGCAGTTCTTC. This gives the protein CATSRDPNEQFF.

The V and J genes are TRBV10-2 and TRBJ2-1, with TRBD2 identical over 7 bases. The CDR3 is 13 residues long. With 4 bases clipped from V and 10 bases from J, the junction kept 7 bases outside the gene matches. CDR1 is WSHSY and CDR2 is SAAADI in the germline V gene. The chain's CDR3 is CASSVSFGGEQFF. CDR3 DNA sequence: TGCGCCAGCAGTGTCAGTTTCGGGGGGGAGCAGTTCTTC.

The chain carries TRBV15 and TRBJ1-5, with no clear D. Trimming took 6 bases from V and 1 from J, leaving 13 bases between them. Germline V gene data show CDR1 as LNHNV and CDR2 as YYDKDF (reference sequence). The CDR3 contains 15 residues. The CDR3 spells CATSPALSSNQPQHF. CDR3 nucleotides: TGTGCCACCAGTCCGGCCCTGTCGAGCAATCAGCCCCAGCATTTT.

The rearrangement links TRBV6-1 to TRBJ1-2; no clear D. V was pared by 8 bases and J by 1 base, with 11 bases between. CDR1 and CDR2 from the germline V gene are MNHNS and SASEGT. There are 13 residues in the CDR3. CDR3 sequence (DNA): TGTGCCAGCGGCCTACTTGATAACTATGGCTACACCTTC. Translated: CASGLLDNYGYTF.

The chain combines TRBV6-5 with TRBJ2-1; TRBD1 matches at 7 bases. V was pared by 10 bases and J by 9 bases, with 6 bases of the junction left unmatched. The CDR3 is 11 residues long. CDR1 and CDR2 (germline): MNHEY, SVGAGI. The CDR3 protein is CATRGGSEQFF. CDR3 in DNA: TGTGCCACCCGAGGGGGCAGTGAGCAGTTCTTC.

The gene calls are TRBV25-1 and TRBJ2-5; D might be TRBD2 (5 bases). The V end was cut by 1 base, the J end by 3 bases, with 9 bases between. This CDR3 has 14 amino acids. CDR1 is MGHDK, CDR2 SYGVNS, per germline. CDR3 nucleotides: TGTGCCAGCAGTGAATGGGAGACGGAAGAGACCCAGTACTTC. This sequence encodes CASSEWETEETQYF.

The chain recombines TRBV27 with TRBJ2-6; TRBD1 matches at 11 bases. The CDR3 consists of 18 residues. Per the germline V gene, CDR1 is MNHEY and CDR2 is SMNVEV (reference sequence). V lost 6 bases and J lost 6; bases outside the gene matches: 13. The CDR3 nucleotides are TGTGCCAGCAGGAAGAGCCCGGGACAGGGGGACCCGGCCAACGTCCTGACTTTC. Protein sequence: CASRKSPGQGDPANVLTF.

The chain uses TRBV27 and TRBJ2-1; TRBD2 matches at 10 bases. CDR3 size: 20 residues. V lost 4 bases, J lost 1 base, and 16 bases stayed unmatched. Germline V gene lookup returns CDR1 MNHEY and CDR2 SMNVEV (reference sequence). CDR3 loop: CASSSPELAGEKRSYNEQFF. DNA of the CDR3: TGTGCCAGCAGTTCCCCCGAGCTAGCGGGAGAAAAAAGGTCCTACAATGAGCAGTTCTTC.